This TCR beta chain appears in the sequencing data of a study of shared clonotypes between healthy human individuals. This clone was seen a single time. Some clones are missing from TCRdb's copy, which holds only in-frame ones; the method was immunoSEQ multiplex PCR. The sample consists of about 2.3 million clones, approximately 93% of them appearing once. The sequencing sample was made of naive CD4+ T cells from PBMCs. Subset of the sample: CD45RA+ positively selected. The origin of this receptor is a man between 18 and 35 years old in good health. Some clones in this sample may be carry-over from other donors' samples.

CDR3 loop: CATRAGYTDTQYF. CDR3 coding DNA: TGTGCCACCAGGGCGGGCTACACAGATACGCAGTATTTT. The V and J genes are TRBV15 and TRBJ2-3, with a tentative D call TRBD2 (5 bases). The germline V gene encodes CDR1 LNHNV and CDR2 YYDKDF (reference sequence). V lost 6 bases and J lost 2, with 9 bases in between. The CDR3 sequence is 13 residues long. Full variable domain (remainder filled in from reference TRBV15 and TRBJ2-3): DAMVIQNPRYQVTQFGKPVTLSCSQTLNHNVMYWYQQKSSQAPKLLFHYYDKDFNNEADTPDNFQSRRPNTSFCFLDIRSPGLGDTAMYLCATRAGYTDTQYFGPGTRLTVL.